These T cell receptor beta chains were read from a single sample in a study of blood T cell repertoires in COVID-19. Libraries were prepared by immunoSEQ multiplex PCR; TCRdb keeps only in-frame clonotypes and omits some of them. Of about 270,000 clones in the sample, more than 85% are singletons; the top ten hold approximately 2.6%. Sequenced: peripheral blood. The receptors stem from a person aged 18 to 29 with COVID-19, enrolled during active disease. CDR3s include the opening cysteine and the closing phenylalanine or tryptophan. Fields, in order: CDR3 protein, CDR3 DNA, D gene, J gene, V gene, clone size. A D gene is named only where the DNA matches it firmly. The size field is filled for only some rows; it gives once, few, many or a size class.

CDR3aa: CASQLERGTEAFF
CDR3nt: TGTGCCAGCCAACTCGAACGGGGCACTGAAGCTTTCTTT
d_gene: NA
j_gene: TRBJ1-1
v_gene: TRBV12-3/TRBV12-4
abundance: once

CDR3aa: CASSQEFSGSSYEQYF
CDR3nt: TGCGCCAGCAGCCAAGAATTTAGCGGGAGCTCCTACGAGCAGTACTTC
d_gene: TRBD2
j_gene: TRBJ2-7
v_gene: TRBV4-3
abundance: NA

CDR3aa: CASSPSGGEQFF
CDR3nt: TGTGCCAGCAGCCCGTCGGGGGGAGAGCAGTTCTTC
d_gene: TRBD2
j_gene: TRBJ2-1
v_gene: TRBV2
abundance: NA

CDR3aa: CATSDWQTYNEQFF
CDR3nt: TGTGCCACCAGTGATTGGCAAACGTACAATGAGCAGTTCTTC
d_gene: NA
j_gene: TRBJ2-1
v_gene: TRBV24-1
abundance: NA

CDR3aa: CSVREGELFF
CDR3nt: TGCAGCGTTAGGGAGGGGGAGCTGTTTTTT
d_gene: NA
j_gene: TRBJ2-2
v_gene: TRBV29-1
abundance: once

CDR3aa: CASRPTGGPEEKLFF
CDR3nt: TGCGCCAGCAGACCTACAGGGGGGCCGGAAGAAAAACTGTTTTTT
d_gene: TRBD1
j_gene: TRBJ1-4
v_gene: TRBV5-1
abundance: NA

CDR3aa: CASSRYRDQPQHF
CDR3nt: TGTGCCAGCAGCCGGTACAGGGATCAGCCCCAGCATTTT
d_gene: NA
j_gene: TRBJ1-5
v_gene: TRBV3-1/TRBV3-2
abundance: NA

CDR3aa: CASSTTGGNPEAFF
CDR3nt: TGTGCCAGCAGTACGACAGGGGGCAATCCTGAAGCTTTCTTT
d_gene: TRBD1
j_gene: TRBJ1-1
v_gene: TRBV27
abundance: NA

CDR3aa: CASSFGGEKLFF
CDR3nt: TGTGCCAGCAGCTTCGGAGGGGAAAAACTGTTTTTT
d_gene: NA
j_gene: TRBJ1-4
v_gene: TRBV7-9
abundance: NA

CDR3aa: CASSASSGSTDTQYF
CDR3nt: TGTGCCAGCAGTGCCTCTTCCGGGAGCACAGATACGCAGTATTTT
d_gene: NA
j_gene: TRBJ2-3
v_gene: TRBV25-1
abundance: once

CDR3aa: CASSLSGANEKLFF
CDR3nt: TGCGCCAGCAGCTTATCAGGGGCTAATGAAAAACTGTTTTTT
d_gene: NA
j_gene: TRBJ1-4
v_gene: TRBV5-1
abundance: NA